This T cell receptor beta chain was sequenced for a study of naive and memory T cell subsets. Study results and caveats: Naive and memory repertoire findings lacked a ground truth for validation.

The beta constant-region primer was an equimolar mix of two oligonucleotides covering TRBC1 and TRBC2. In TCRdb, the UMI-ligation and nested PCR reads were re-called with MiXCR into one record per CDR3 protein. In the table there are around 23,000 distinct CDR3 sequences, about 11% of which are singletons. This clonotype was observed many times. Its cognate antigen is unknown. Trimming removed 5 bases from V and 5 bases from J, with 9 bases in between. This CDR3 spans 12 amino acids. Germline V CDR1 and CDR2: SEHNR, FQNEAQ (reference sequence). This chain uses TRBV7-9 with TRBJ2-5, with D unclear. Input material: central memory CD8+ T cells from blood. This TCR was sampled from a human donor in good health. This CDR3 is CASSIGGETQYF. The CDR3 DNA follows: TGTGCCAGCAGCATCGGTGGGGAGACCCAGTACTTC.